Listed here are 13 T cell receptor beta chains from one sample, sequenced in a study of shared clonotypes between healthy human individuals. The protocol was immunoSEQ multiplex PCR, while the TCRdb copy is restricted to in-frame clones and leaves out a portion. The sample records about 1.1 million clones, approximately 78% being singletons. What was sequenced was memory CD4+ T cells from PBMCs. Subset defined: CD45RA-negative fraction. These receptors all come from a young man in good health. Some clones in this sample may be carry-over from other donors' samples.

The chain is built from TRBV7-8 and TRBJ2-7; either TRBD1 or TRBD2 may fit D (5 bases each). CDR1 and CDR2 (germline): SGHVS, FQNEAQ. The V and J ends lost 2 bases and 2 bases respectively, with 13 bases between them. This CDR3 is 15 amino acids long. The DNA for the CDR3 is TGTGCCAGCAGCTTATTAAGGGACCCCACCTACGAGCAGTACTTC. This encodes CASSLLRDPTYEQYF.

The V call is TRBV28, the J call TRBJ2-1; a weak D match, TRBD1 (6 bases). Germline V gene sequence: CDR1 MDHEN, CDR2 SYDVKM. Trimming pared 5 bases from V and 0 bases from J, leaving 14 bases between. The CDR3 contains 16 residues. The CDR3 DNA reads TGTGCCAGCAGTGGGGGCCGCAGGGGCTCCTACAATGAGCAGTTCTTC. Translated, it gives CASSGGRRGSYNEQFF. The complete variable domain, with remaining parts taken from reference TRBV28 and TRBJ2-1, reads DVKVTQSSRYLVKRTGEKVFLECVQDMDHENMFWYRQDPGLGLRLIYFSYDVKMKEKGDIPEGYSVSREKKERFSLILESASTNQTSMYLCASSGGRRGSYNEQFFGPGTRLTVL.

This clone was observed a handful of times. The chain links TRBV27 to TRBJ1-1, with 12 positions matching TRBD1. The CDR3 totals 14 residues. Germline CDR1 reads MNHEY; CDR2 reads SMNVEV (reference sequence). After removal of 6 bases from V and 5 bases from J, the junction contained 4 bases not matched to a gene. CDR3 residues: CASSWDRGRTEAFF. CDR3 DNA: TGTGCCAGCAGCTGGGACAGGGGGCGGACTGAAGCTTTCTTT.

The chain employs TRBV5-6 and TRBJ2-5, with 7 positions matching TRBD2. The germline V gene encodes CDR1 SGHDT and CDR2 YYEEEE. This CDR3 contains 14 residues. V lost 0 bases, J lost 5 bases, and 4 bases stayed unmatched. The CDR3 sequence is CASSLAAGDETQYF. DNA of the CDR3: TGTGCCAGCAGCTTGGCGGCGGGGGACGAGACCCAGTACTTC.

The CDR3: CASSSQSGGREYF. In DNA form, the CDR3 reads TGTGCCAGCAGCTCCCAGAGTGGGGGGAGGGAGTACTTC. This rearrangement joins TRBV7-9 to TRBJ2-7; 7 nucleotides align to TRBD2. The V and J ends lost 4 bases and 11 bases, in that order; junction bases with no gene match: 11. From germline, CDR1 is SEHNR and CDR2 FQNEAQ (reference sequence). This CDR3 spans 13 amino acids.

This chain joins TRBV10-3 and TRBJ2-4; TRBD2 might be the D (6 bases). The CDR3 has 14 residues. Germline lookup yields CDR1 ENHRY and CDR2 SYGVKD. V lost 3 bases, J lost 1 base, and 7 bases lay in between. This chain's CDR3 is CAISDLAAKNIQYF. For the CDR3, the DNA is TGTGCCATCAGTGACCTAGCGGCCAAAAACATTCAGTACTTC.

This clone came up a few times. The chain carries TRBV29-1 and TRBJ2-5; tentative D call: TRBD2 (5 bases). The length of the CDR3 is 13 residues. Trimming pared 7 bases from V and 5 bases from J, leaving 17 bases between. Germline-derived CDR1 and CDR2 are SQVTM and ANQGSEA. CDR3 in amino acids: CSATPWTGETQYF. The CDR3 DNA reads as TGCAGCGCAACGCCCTGGACTGGGGAGACCCAGTACTTC.

This chain joins TRBV10-3 and TRBJ1-2; 8 nucleotides line up with TRBD1. The ends lost 8 bases at V and 5 bases at J; junction bases unmatched: 10. In germline, CDR1 is ENHRY, CDR2 SYGVKD. The CDR3 extends over 14 amino acids. The CDR3 DNA sequence: TGTGCCATCGGGGAAACGACAGGGGATTATGGCTACACCTTC. This sequence encodes CAIGETTGDYGYTF.

The chain is built from TRBV28 and TRBJ1-1; a possible D gene is TRBD1 (5 bases). Germline V gene sequence: CDR1 MDHEN, CDR2 SYDVKM. The CDR3 loop spans 14 amino acids. V was shortened by 4 bases and J by 1 base, with 10 bases between the two germline ends. DNA of the CDR3: TGTGCCAGCAGTTCCGGGGGAAGGAACACTGAAGCTTTCTTT. As protein: CASSSGGRNTEAFF.

This chain uses TRBV28 with TRBJ1-1; D is unresolved. CDR3 length: 15 residues. The germline gives CDR1 MDHEN, CDR2 SYDVKM. The germline V and J ends were trimmed by 8 bases and 6 bases, with 22 bases remaining between them. The CDR3 region has the DNA TGTGCCAGCCACCCTTCTAAAGGCCGAAACTCTGAAGCTTTCTTT. It translates to CASHPSKGRNSEAFF.

This clone has a count of ten or more. Other DNA sequences in the sample encode the same CDR3. The chain has TRBV15 and TRBJ2-7; possibly TRBD1 for D (5 bases). CDR1 is LNHNV, CDR2 YYDKDF, per germline (reference sequence). This CDR3 comprises 14 residues. Between the trimmed V and J ends, which lost 1 base and 3 bases, there was a span of 10 bases. This CDR3 is CATSRAGQGYEQYF. DNA for the CDR3: TGTGCCACCAGCAGAGCAGGTCAGGGCTACGAGCAGTACTTC.

The chain is built from TRBV6-6 and TRBJ1-5; no clear D gene. This CDR3 contains 13 residues. The germline V gene has CDR1 MNHNY and CDR2 SVGAGI (reference sequence). The V and J ends lost 1 base and 4 bases respectively, with 5 bases between them. The CDR3 sequence: CASSYLGNQPQHF. For the CDR3, the DNA is TGTGCCAGCAGTTACTTGGGTAATCAGCCCCAGCATTTT.

The chain couples TRBV29-1 to TRBJ1-4, with D unresolved. V was cut by 2 bases and J by 0 bases, with 7 bases left in between. CDR1 is SQVTM and CDR2 is ANQGSEA in the germline V gene. The length of the CDR3 is 14 residues. As DNA, the CDR3 is TGCAGCGTTGAAAGGTTGACAACTAATGAAAAACTGTTTTTT. Translated: CSVERLTTNEKLFF.